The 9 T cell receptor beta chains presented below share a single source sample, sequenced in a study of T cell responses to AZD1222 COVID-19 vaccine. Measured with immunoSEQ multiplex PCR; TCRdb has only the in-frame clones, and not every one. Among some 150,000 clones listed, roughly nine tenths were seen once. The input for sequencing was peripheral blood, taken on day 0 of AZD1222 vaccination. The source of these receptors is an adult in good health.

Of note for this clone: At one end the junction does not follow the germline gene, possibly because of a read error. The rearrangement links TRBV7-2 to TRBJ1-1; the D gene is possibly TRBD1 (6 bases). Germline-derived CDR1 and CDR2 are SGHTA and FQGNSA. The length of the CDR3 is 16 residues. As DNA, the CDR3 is TGTGCCAGCAGCTTACTTACAGGGAGCATGAAAACTGAAGCTTTCTTT. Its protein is CASSLLTGSMKTEAFF.

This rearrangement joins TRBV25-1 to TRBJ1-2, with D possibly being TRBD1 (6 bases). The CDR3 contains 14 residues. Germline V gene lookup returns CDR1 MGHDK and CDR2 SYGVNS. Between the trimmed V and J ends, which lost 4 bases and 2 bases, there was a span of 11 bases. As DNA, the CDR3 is TGTGCCAGCAGTGCCCCAGGGGTGAACTATGGCTACACCTTC. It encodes CASSAPGVNYGYTF.

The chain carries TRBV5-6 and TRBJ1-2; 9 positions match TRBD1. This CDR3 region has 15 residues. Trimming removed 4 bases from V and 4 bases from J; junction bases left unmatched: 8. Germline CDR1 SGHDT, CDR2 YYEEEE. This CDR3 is CASSTGTGMSYGYTF. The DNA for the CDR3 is TGTGCCAGCAGCACCGGGACAGGGATGTCCTATGGCTACACCTTC.

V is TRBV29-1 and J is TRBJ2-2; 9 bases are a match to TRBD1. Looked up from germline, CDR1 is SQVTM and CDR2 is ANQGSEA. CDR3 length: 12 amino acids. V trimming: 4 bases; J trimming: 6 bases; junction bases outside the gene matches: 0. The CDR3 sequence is CSVGTGAGELFF. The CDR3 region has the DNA TGCAGCGTTGGGACAGGGGCCGGGGAGCTGTTTTTT.

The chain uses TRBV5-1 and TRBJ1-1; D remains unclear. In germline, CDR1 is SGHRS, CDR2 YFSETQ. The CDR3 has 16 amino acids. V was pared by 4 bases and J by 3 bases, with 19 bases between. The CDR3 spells CASSPLGRAAYTEAFF. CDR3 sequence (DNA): TGCGCCAGCAGCCCCTTGGGGAGGGCGGCTTACACTGAAGCTTTCTTT.

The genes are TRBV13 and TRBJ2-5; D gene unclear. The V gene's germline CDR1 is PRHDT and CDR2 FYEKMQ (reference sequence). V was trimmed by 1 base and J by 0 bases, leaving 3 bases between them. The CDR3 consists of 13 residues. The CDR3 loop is CASSLANQETQYF. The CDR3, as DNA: TGTGCCAGCAGCTTAGCGAACCAAGAGACCCAGTACTTC.

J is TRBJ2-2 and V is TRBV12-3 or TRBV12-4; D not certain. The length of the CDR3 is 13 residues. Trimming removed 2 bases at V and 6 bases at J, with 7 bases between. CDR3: CASSLSGSGELFF. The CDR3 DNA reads TGTGCCAGCAGTTTAAGTGGGTCCGGGGAGCTGTTTTTT.

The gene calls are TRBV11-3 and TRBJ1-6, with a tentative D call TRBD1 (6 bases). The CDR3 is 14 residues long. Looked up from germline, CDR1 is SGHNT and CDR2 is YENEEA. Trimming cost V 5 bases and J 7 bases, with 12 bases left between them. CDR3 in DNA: TGTGCCAGCAGCAGCAGGGGCGGGAATTCACCCCTCCACTTT. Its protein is CASSSRGGNSPLHF.

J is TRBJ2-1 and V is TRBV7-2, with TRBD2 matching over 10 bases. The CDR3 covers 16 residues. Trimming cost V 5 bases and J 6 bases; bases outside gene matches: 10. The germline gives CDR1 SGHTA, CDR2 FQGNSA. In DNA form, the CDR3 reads TGTGCCAGCAGCGCCTCAAGAGCGGGGGGGCCCAATGAGCAGTTCTTC. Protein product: CASSASRAGGPNEQFF.